Below, one T cell receptor beta chain is given with its context. The sample comes from a study of CD8 T cells in Susac syndrome. CDR3 size: 17 residues. Germline CDR1 is KGHDR and CDR2 is SFDVKD. V lost 4 bases, J lost 5 bases, and 14 bases stayed unmatched. With random hexamers, reverse transcription was performed on roughly 0.5 to 1 ug of RNA. The CDR3 of TCR beta was amplified by immunoSEQ multiplex PCR across 54 Vbeta and 13 Jbeta. TCRdb recomputed calls from the immunoSEQ multiplex PCR reads with MiXCR, one row per CDR3 protein. This sample has a few hundred thousand distinct CDR3 sequences; approximately 85% occur once, and the top ten carry roughly 0.22%. CD8+ and CD4+ T cells circulating in blood were sequenced for TCR beta. The multiple sclerosis control cohort comprised treatment-naive individuals presenting with stable or active relapsing-remitting disease. TEMRA cells were enriched by FACS, while CD8+ and CD4+ T cells were obtained through a negative isolation that was performed magnetically.

This TCR was recovered from a human donor with multiple sclerosis. This sequence joins TRBV24-1 and TRBJ2-3, with TRBD1 identical over 7 bases. The sequenced sample consisted of CD8+ T cells from PBMCs. The CDR3 DNA reads as TGTGCCACCAGTGAGCCGAGTTACAGGGGTGGGAAAGATACGCAGTATTTT. It encodes CATSEPSYRGGKDTQYF.